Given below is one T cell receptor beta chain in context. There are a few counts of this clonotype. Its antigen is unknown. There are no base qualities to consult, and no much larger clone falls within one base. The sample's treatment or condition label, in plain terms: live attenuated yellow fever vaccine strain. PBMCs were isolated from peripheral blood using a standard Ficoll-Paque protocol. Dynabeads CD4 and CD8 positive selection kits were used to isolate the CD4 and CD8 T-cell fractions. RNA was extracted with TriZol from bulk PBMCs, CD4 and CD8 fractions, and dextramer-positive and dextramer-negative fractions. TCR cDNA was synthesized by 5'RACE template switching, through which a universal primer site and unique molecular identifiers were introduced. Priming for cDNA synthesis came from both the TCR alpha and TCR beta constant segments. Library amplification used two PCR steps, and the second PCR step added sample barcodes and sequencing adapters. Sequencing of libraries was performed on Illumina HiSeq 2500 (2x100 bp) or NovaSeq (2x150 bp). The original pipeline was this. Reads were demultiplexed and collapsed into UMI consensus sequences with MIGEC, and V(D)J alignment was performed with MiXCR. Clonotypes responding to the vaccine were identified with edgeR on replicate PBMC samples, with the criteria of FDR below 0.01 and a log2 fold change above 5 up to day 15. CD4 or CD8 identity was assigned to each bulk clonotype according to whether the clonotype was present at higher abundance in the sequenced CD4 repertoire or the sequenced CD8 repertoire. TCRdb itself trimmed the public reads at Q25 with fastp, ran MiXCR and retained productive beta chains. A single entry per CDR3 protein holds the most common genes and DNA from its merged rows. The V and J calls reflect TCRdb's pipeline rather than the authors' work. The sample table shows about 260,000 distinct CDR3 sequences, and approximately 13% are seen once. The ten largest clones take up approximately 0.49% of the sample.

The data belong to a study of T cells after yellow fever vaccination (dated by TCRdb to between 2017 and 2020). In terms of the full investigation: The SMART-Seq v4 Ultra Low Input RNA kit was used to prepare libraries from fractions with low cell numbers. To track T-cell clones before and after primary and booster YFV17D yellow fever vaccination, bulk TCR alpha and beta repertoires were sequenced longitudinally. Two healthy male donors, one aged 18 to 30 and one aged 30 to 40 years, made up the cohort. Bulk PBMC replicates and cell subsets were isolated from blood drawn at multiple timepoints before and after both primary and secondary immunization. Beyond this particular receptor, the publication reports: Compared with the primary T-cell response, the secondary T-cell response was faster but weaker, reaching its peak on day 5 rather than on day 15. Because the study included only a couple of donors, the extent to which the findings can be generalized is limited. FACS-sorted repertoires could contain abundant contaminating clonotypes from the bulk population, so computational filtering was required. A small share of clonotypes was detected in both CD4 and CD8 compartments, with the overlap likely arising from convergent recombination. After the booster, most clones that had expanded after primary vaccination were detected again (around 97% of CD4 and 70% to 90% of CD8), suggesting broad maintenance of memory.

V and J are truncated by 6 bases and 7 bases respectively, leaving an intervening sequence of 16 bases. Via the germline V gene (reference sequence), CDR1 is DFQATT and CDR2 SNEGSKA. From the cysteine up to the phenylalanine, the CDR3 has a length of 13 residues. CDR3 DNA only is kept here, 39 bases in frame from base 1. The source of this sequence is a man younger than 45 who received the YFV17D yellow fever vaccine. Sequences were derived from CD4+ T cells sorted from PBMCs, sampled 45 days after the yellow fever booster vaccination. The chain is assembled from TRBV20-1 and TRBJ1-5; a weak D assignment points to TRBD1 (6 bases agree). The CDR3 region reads CSAPPGDRQPQHF. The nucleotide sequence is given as TGCAGTGCGCCTCCAGGTGACAGGCAGCCCCAGCATTTT.